The T cell receptor (beta chain) under discussion was sequenced for a study of Ad26.COV2.S vaccination and SARS-CoV-2 variants. Study observations and caveats: Relative to placebo recipients, vaccine recipients exhibited elevated spike-specific TCR breadth.

The repertoire was sequenced with immunoSEQ multiplex PCR; TCRdb's copy has only in-frame clones and lacks some. The table has about 680,000 clones, more than 70% seen once. CDR1 MNHEY and CDR2 SVGAGI come from the germline V gene. The V and J ends lost 4 bases and 6 bases respectively, with 10 bases between them. The CDR3 sequence is 13 residues long. Noted treatment: some 19 received Ad26.COV2.S at low or high dose, single or two shots; 5 received placebo; per-sample allocation not given. The samples were gathered on day 63 after the first injection of vaccine or placebo. Boston supplied an adult donor aged 18-55 years. The vaccine antigen was prefusion-stabilized Wuhan SARS-CoV-2 spike. Points on this clone: Its antigen is not known.

The V call is TRBV6-5, the J call TRBJ2-1; tentative D call: TRBD1 (6 bases). This clonotype originated in a person between 18 and 65 years old who received the Ad26.COV2.S COVID-19 vaccine or a placebo. Sequenced here: peripheral blood, sampled in a trial of Ad26.COV2.S vaccine versus placebo. The CDR3 DNA follows: TGTGCCAGCAGTTCACAGGGAAGCAATGAGCAGTTCTTC. As protein: CASSSQGSNEQFF.